This TCR beta chain derives from a study of T cell changes during pregnancy in multiple sclerosis. TCRdb keeps only in-frame clones here, not all; method: immunoSEQ multiplex PCR. Of under 70,000 clones in the sample, about 89% were seen once. This clonotype was obtained from a female donor in good health, enrolled as a control in a pregnancy study. The sample here was CD4+ T cells from peripheral blood mononuclear cells, taken after pregnancy.

CDR3 in amino acids: CASSLDGHTDTQYF. As DNA, the CDR3 is TGTGCCAGCAGCCTGGACGGACACACAGATACGCAGTATTTT. The chain is built from TRBV27 and TRBJ2-3, with D possibly matching TRBD1 (5 bases). The CDR3 loop spans 14 amino acids. Germline-derived CDR1 and CDR2 are MNHEY and SMNVEV (reference sequence). V lost 6 bases and J lost 2, with 12 bases in between.